Below, 16 T cell receptor beta chains from the same sample are listed, as sequenced in a study of CD8+CD57+ T cells in acquired aplastic anemia. TCR beta VDJ and CDR3 profiles were obtained from a genomic DNA template. TCRdb used MiXCR to reprocess the reads, holding one entry per CDR3 protein. The profile covers about 100,000 distinct CDR3 sequences, with 40% to 60% appearing a single time and under 35% taken by the ten largest. What was sequenced was sorted CD4+, CD8+, or CD8+CD57+ T cells (not recorded which) from PBMCs. All receptors come from a human donor in good health, serving as a control.

The V and J genes are TRBV25-1 and TRBJ1-1; D is uncertain. The germline gives CDR1 MGHDK, CDR2 SYGVNS. CDR3 length equals 14 residues. V lost 4 bases to trimming and J lost 6 bases, with 15 bases between them. The CDR3 reads CASSGLLGSPEAFF. DNA for the CDR3: TGTGCCAGCAGTGGGTTATTAGGGAGCCCTGAAGCTTTCTTT.

The table lists this clonotype with many counts. V usage is TRBV20-1 and J usage is TRBJ1-3; D remains unclear. The V gene lost 0 bases and the J gene lost 0 bases, with 9 bases spanning the gap. The CDR3 is 15 amino acids. Germline lookup yields CDR1 DFQATT and CDR2 SNEGSKA (reference sequence). The CDR3 DNA follows: TGCAGTGCTAGAGATCGTAAGAGCTCTGGAAACACCATATATTTT. Amino acids: CSARDRKSSGNTIYF.

This clonotype was recorded once. This chain uses TRBV9 with TRBJ2-3; TRBD2 agrees at 11 bases. V trimming: 4 bases; J trimming: 6 bases; junction bases outside the gene matches: 13. The germline V gene encodes CDR1 SGDLS and CDR2 YYNGEE. The CDR3 runs to 17 residues. The CDR3 here is CASSPTSGGTRRDTQYF. As DNA, the CDR3 is TGTGCCAGCAGCCCCACTAGCGGGGGTACGCGCAGGGATACGCAGTATTTT. Full variable domain (missing parts from reference TRBV9 and TRBJ2-3): DSGVTQTPKHLITATGQRVTLRCSPRSGDLSVYWYQQSLDQGLQFLIQYYNGEERAKGNILERFSAQQFPDLHSELNLSSLELGDSALYFCASSPTSGGTRRDTQYFGPGTRLTVL.

Many counts were recorded for this clonotype. This rearrangement joins TRBV5-1 to TRBJ2-3; possible D gene TRBD1, 6 bases. Germline V gene data show CDR1 as SGHRS and CDR2 as YFSETQ. Trimming took 3 bases from V and 1 from J, leaving 12 bases between them. The CDR3 runs 15 residues. The CDR3 bases are TGCGCCAGCAGCTCAGGGGCAGGGGGCACAGATACGCAGTATTTT. Translation gives CASSSGAGGTDTQYF.

The V gene is TRBV19, the J gene TRBJ1-1; the D is unclear. V was clipped by 3 bases and J by 1 base, with 6 bases between them. Germline lookup yields CDR1 LNHDA and CDR2 SQIVND (reference sequence). This CDR3 comprises 13 residues. CDR3 bases: TGTGCCAGTAGTATCTCACCGAACACTGAAGCTTTCTTT. Its protein product is CASSISPNTEAFF.

Many counts were recorded for this clonotype. This sequence joins TRBV9 and TRBJ2-5, with unresolved D. This CDR3 contains 13 residues. The V gene's germline CDR1 is SGDLS and CDR2 YYNGEE. Trimming stripped 3 bases from V and 2 bases from J, with 8 bases between. CDR3 sequence (DNA): TGTGCCAGCAGCGATAGTAGTCAAGAGACCCAGTACTTC. As protein: CASSDSSQETQYF. The full variable domain, its missing parts supplied by reference TRBV9 and TRBJ2-5, is DSGVTQTPKHLITATGQRVTLRCSPRSGDLSVYWYQQSLDQGLQFLIQYYNGEERAKGNILERFSAQQFPDLHSELNLSSLELGDSALYFCASSDSSQETQYFGPGTRLLVL.

The chain's CDR3 is CASSVGRSEYNEQFF. Written as DNA, the CDR3 is TGTGCCAGTAGTGTTGGACGGTCTGAGTACAATGAGCAGTTCTTC. This chain uses TRBV19 with TRBJ2-1; D is unresolved. Germline CDR1 and CDR2: LNHDA and SQIVND (reference sequence). Trimming took 5 bases from V and 4 from J, leaving 15 bases between them. The CDR3 has 15 amino acids.

CDR3 loop: CSVRDVGYTF. The CDR3 region has the DNA TGCAGCGTTCGGGACGTTGGCTACACCTTC. The rearrangement links TRBV29-1 to TRBJ1-2; TRBD1 might be the D (5 bases). The CDR3 covers 10 residues. Trimming took 5 bases from V and 7 from J, leaving 8 bases between them. CDR1 is SQVTM and CDR2 is ANQGSEA in the germline V gene.

This clonotype was seen a handful of times. The J gene is TRBJ2-7, the V gene TRBV25-1, with TRBD2 identical over 9 bases. Germline assignment: CDR1 MGHDK and CDR2 SYGVNS. The CDR3 consists of 20 residues. V was pared by 4 bases and J by 2 bases, with 21 bases of the junction left unmatched. The CDR3 nucleotides are TGTGCCAGCAGTGGGGGGGGCAGTGAAATCCCGGGACTAGCAGCCTACGAGCAGTACTTC. Translation: CASSGGGSEIPGLAAYEQYF.

The chain's CDR3 is CASRQTKILWDSTDTQYF. The CDR3 DNA reads as TGTGCCAGCAGGCAGACAAAGATACTTTGGGATAGCACAGATACGCAGTATTTT. The chain joins TRBV25-1 to TRBJ2-3; D remains ambiguous. This CDR3 is built from 18 residues. Looked up from germline, CDR1 is MGHDK and CDR2 is SYGVNS. Trimming shortened V by 6 bases and J by 0 bases, and 22 bases separated the two germline ends.

This clonotype was recorded once. V and J are TRBV11-1 and TRBJ2-1; 7 nucleotides agree with TRBD1. Per germline, CDR1 SGHAT and CDR2 FQDESV (reference sequence). This CDR3 has 15 amino acids. Germline trimming cut 2 bases from V and 7 bases from J; bases unmatched to any gene: 8. The CDR3, as DNA: TGTGCCAGCAGCTTACGCACAGGGGAGAGGAATGAGCAGTTCTTC. It is translated as CASSLRTGERNEQFF.

This chain uses TRBV20-1 with TRBJ1-5; no definite D call. Trimming pared 6 bases from V and 1 base from J, leaving 7 bases between. Germline V gene sequence: CDR1 DFQATT, CDR2 SNEGSKA (reference sequence). The CDR3 is 12 residues long. DNA for the CDR3: TGCAGTGCGGCGGGGAGCAATCAGCCCCAGCATTTT. Translated, it gives CSAAGSNQPQHF.

The chain is built from TRBV5-1 and TRBJ1-5; unclear D gene. CDR1 and CDR2 from the germline V gene are SGHRS and YFSETQ. Trimming took 4 bases from V and 3 from J, leaving 17 bases between them. The CDR3 is 16 residues long. In DNA, the CDR3 is TGCGCCAGCAGCCCAACCTGGTCCGGGTACAATCAGCCCCAGCATTTT. This translates into CASSPTWSGYNQPQHF.

This clonotype appeared many times. The genes are TRBV2 and TRBJ1-1; the D is unclear. The CDR3 has 13 amino acids. The germline V gene has CDR1 SNHLY and CDR2 FYNNEI. With 7 bases removed from V and 1 base from J, the gap between germline ends came to 10 bases. CDR3 nucleotides: TGTGCCAGCACTCCTCCAGGGAACACTGAAGCTTTCTTT. Translation: CASTPPGNTEAFF.

This clonotype has just a few counts. The V call is TRBV2, the J call TRBJ1-1, with D unresolved. This CDR3 contains 14 residues. V was cut by 6 bases and J by 2 bases, with 13 bases left in between. Germline V gives CDR1 SNHLY, CDR2 FYNNEI. The CDR3 sequence is CASSALGGNTEAFF. CDR3 in DNA: TGTGCCAGCAGCGCTTTGGGAGGTAACACTGAAGCTTTCTTT.

This clonotype was observed at least ten times. The rearrangement uses TRBV27 and TRBJ1-1, with a weak D call TRBD1 (5 bases). V lost 3 bases, J lost 1 base, and 6 bases lay in between. The germline V gene has CDR1 MNHEY and CDR2 SMNVEV (reference sequence). The CDR3 spans 13 residues. Here the CDR3 reads CASSLTANTEAFF. The CDR3 bases are TGTGCCAGCAGTTTGACAGCGAACACTGAAGCTTTCTTT.